This TCR beta chain was sequenced in a study of T cells in Graves' hyperthyroidism and ophthalmopathy (dated by TCRdb to between 2018 and 2021). Concerning the study at large: Peripheral blood samples were taken at initial diagnosis, before any treatment was given. After blood sampling, hyperthyroidism patients were treated with methimazole at a starting dose of 30 mg daily, and ophthalmopathy patients were treated with high-dose intravenous methylprednisolone. Thyroid tissue and blood T-cell repertoires from six Graves' hyperthyroidism patients were also compared in the study. TCR Vbeta CDR3 sequencing of 120 to 150 peripheral blood samples (under 45 ophthalmopathy, some 75 hyperthyroidism and some 17 progressor patients) is reported in the paper. Prospective prediction of ophthalmopathy was tested in an independent validation cohort of approximately 19 hyperthyroidism patients and 15 to 17 patients who later progressed to ophthalmopathy. The 75 to 100 discovery patients were divided at random into training and test sets in a 7:3 ratio. To identify distinguishing TCR V-J signatures, a discovery cohort of around 100 patients was used, comprising 40 to 45 with Graves' ophthalmopathy and some 60 with stable Graves' hyperthyroidism.

Stable Graves' hyperthyroidism was defined as the absence of progression to ophthalmopathy over 18 months of follow-up. The hyperthyroidism patients were between 18 and 65 years old and newly diagnosed, with a disease duration of less than 2 months. Any patient with an uncontrolled infection, another autoimmune disease, pregnancy or lactation was excluded. Diagnoses were established on the basis of clinical symptoms, serum thyroxine and TRAb, thyroid ultrasound, and orbital computed tomography. PBMCs were separated from about 10 ml of fresh peripheral blood using Ficoll-Paque density gradient centrifugation. Total RNA was extracted with Trizol reagent, and quality was checked on an Agilent 2100 Bioanalyzer. This clonotype was detected ten times or more. The antigen it binds to is not known. Base quality data are lacking; no much larger clone is found one base away. The germline V gene encodes CDR1 DFQATT and CDR2 SNEGSKA (reference sequence). The CDR3 measures 14 amino acids from cysteine to phenylalanine. The CDR3 DNA has 42 bases and is translated from base 1. The trim is 5 bases for V and 4 bases for J, with a gap of 18 bases between the germline ends.

TCR beta CDR3 regions were amplified from RNA transcripts. The first round of RT-PCR for the TCR CDR3 was performed with the HTBI primer set and the Qiagen OneStep RT-PCR kit. Libraries were constructed in a second round of multiplex PCR, after which size selection and purification were performed. Paired-end sequencing of the libraries was performed with 100 bp reads on an Illumina HiSeq2000. In the authors' own workflow: SOAPnuke was used to process the raw data, removing reads that contained adapters or uncalled bases, had a mean Phred below 15, or lacked an exact match to the constant primer or identifier. COPE v1.2.5 was used to merge high-quality paired reads, and clonotypes were defined as unique nucleotide sequences. MiTCR v1.1 was used to align the clonotypes against IMGT TRBV, TRBD and TRBJ reference segments. Analysis was restricted to V-J combinations with a frequency above 0.0001, which covered approximately 99% of repertoires. A TCS score was defined as the ratio of F50 (clonal expansion) to E x V (chaos), with BLOSUM62-based TCRdist applied between CDR3 peptides within each V-J. Welch's t-statistics and random forest reduced just over 500 V-J features to 10 to 15, which were used in a naive Bayes classifier (R e1071). TCRdb reanalyzed the raw reads on its own, using fastp at Q25 for trimming and MiXCR for clone calling, and kept in-frame beta chains. Entries are consolidated by CDR3 protein sequence, retaining the most common genes and DNA. The V and J calls come from TCRdb's annotation, not from the publication. The sample table lists hundreds of thousands of distinct CDR3 sequences, about 14% of them with a count of one. Jointly, the top ten make up roughly a tenth of the sample.

General findings and caveats noted by the study authors: In validation, the model predicted progression to ophthalmopathy with approximately 70% sensitivity and approximately 72% specificity, a median of roughly seven months before onset. Most expanded thyroid clonotypes (frequency above 0.001) were also detected in blood, a finding suggesting that blood repertoires may reflect thyroid immune responses. No statistical method was used to set the sample size in advance, and investigators knew the group allocation. Ophthalmopathy was separated from stable hyperthyroidism by a 13 V-J signature model, with 87.88% sensitivity and 81% to 83% specificity obtained in cross-validation and 80%/75% obtained in testing.

Sequenced sample: blood. The chain joins TRBV20-1 to TRBJ2-7, with the D segment identity uncertain. This receptor was identified in a woman aged 18-30 years with Graves' hyperthyroidism. The CDR3 corresponds to CSAGPEWTSYEQYF. The DNA reads TGCAGTGCTGGCCCCGAATGGACCTCATACGAGCAGTACTTC.